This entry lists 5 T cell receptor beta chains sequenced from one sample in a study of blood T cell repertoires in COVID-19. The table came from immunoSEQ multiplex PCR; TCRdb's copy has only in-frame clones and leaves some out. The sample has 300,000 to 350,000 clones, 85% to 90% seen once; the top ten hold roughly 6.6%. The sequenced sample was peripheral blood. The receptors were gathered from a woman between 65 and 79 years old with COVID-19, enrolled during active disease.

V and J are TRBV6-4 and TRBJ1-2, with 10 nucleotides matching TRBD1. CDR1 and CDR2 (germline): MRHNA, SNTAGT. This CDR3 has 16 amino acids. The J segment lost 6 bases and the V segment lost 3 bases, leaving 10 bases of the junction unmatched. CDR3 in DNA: TGTGCCAGCAGTGAGTACGCCGGGACAGGGGTTGATGGCTACACCTTC. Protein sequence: CASSEYAGTGVDGYTF.

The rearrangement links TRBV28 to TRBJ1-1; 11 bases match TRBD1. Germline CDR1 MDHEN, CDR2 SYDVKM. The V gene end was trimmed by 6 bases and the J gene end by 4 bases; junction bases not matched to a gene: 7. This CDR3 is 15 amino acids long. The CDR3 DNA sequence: TGTGCCAGCAGAGGACAGGGGGCAACGGGCACTGAAGCTTTCTTT. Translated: CASRGQGATGTEAFF.

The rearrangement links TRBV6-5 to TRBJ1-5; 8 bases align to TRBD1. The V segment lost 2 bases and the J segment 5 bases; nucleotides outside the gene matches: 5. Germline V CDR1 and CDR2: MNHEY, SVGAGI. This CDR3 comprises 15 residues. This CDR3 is CASSYGAGGDQPQHF. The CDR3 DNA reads TGTGCCAGCAGTTACGGGGCAGGGGGCGATCAGCCCCAGCATTTT.

The CDR3 DNA sequence: TGTGCCAGCAGTGAAGAGGGACAGGGGACTGGAAACACCATATATTTT. Encoded protein: CASSEEGQGTGNTIYF. This rearrangement joins TRBV2 to TRBJ1-3, with 10 bases lining up with TRBD1. The trim removed 1 base at V and 2 bases at J, leaving 2 bases unmatched. Germline-derived CDR1 and CDR2 are SNHLY and FYNNEI. The CDR3 covers 16 residues.

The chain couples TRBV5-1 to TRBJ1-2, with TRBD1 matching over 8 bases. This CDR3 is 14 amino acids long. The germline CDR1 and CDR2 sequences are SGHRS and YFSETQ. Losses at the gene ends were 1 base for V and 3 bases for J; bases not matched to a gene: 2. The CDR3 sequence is CASSLLTGDYGYTF. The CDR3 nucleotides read TGCGCCAGCAGCTTGCTGACAGGGGACTATGGCTACACCTTC.